This TCR beta chain emerged from a study of PD-1 blockade in classical Hodgkin lymphoma. Study results and limitations: Diminished baseline TCR diversity has been reported in newly diagnosed patients relative to healthy donors.

Regarding this clone: Its specificity is unknown.

This CDR3 is built from 17 residues. V trimming: 5 bases; J trimming: 4 bases; junction bases outside the gene matches: 9. The V gene's germline CDR1 is SGHTA and CDR2 FQGNSA. Using immunoSEQ multiplex PCR, the repertoire was profiled, and TCRdb retains in-frame clones only, with some absent. Among roughly 10,000 clones, around 80% were seen once, and the ten largest hold 30% to 40%. Brentuximab vedotin exposure varied among the patients, all of whom had relapsed after autologous stem cell transplantation. The origin of this receptor is a human donor with classical Hodgkin lymphoma. The V call is TRBV7-2, the J call TRBJ2-3, with 13 bases lining up with TRBD2. The sample here was peripheral blood mononuclear cells (PBMCs), taken at baseline. CDR3 region: CASSPDGTSGVSDTQYF. The CDR3 region has the DNA TGTGCCAGCAGCCCAGACGGGACTAGCGGGGTTTCAGATACGCAGTATTTT.